This T cell receptor beta chain was captured in a study of T cell repertoires in cytomegalovirus infection. Background on the study: Public TCR beta signatures provided an indication of both CMV infection and a matching HLA type.

The length of the CDR3 is 14 residues. Trimming removed 3 bases at V and 3 bases at J, with 8 bases between. In germline, CDR1 is LNHDA, CDR2 SQIVND (reference sequence). This clonotype was detected only once. Its antigen is unknown. TCRdb fed the reads into MiXCR, producing one record per CDR3 protein. The table records 360,000 or so distinct CDR3 sequences, about 34% of them present only once. Sequencing used cultured PBMCs, obtained from culture after CMV antigen stimulation. The TCR comes from a human donor in good health (CMV status not recorded). Some clones in this sample may be carry-over from other donors' samples. The rearrangement uses TRBV19 and TRBJ1-4; weak D call: TRBD1 (6 bases). The CDR3 region has the DNA TGTGCCAGTAGTATGCAGGGGCCTAATGAAAAACTGTTTTTT. Translated, it gives CASSMQGPNEKLFF.